The next 8 T cell receptor beta chains were all read from a single sample in a study of graft-versus-host responses after intestinal transplantation. Their cognate antigens are unknown. The method was immunoSEQ multiplex PCR; TCRdb's version includes in-frame clones alone and lacks a portion of them. The sample consists of 85,000 to 100,000 clones, approximately 90% of them appearing once. The sequencing used unstimulated CD4+ T cells sorted from spleen or lymph node cells, collected before intestinal transplant. These receptors were obtained from a human donor who received an intestinal transplant.

V gene TRBV6-6 combines with J gene TRBJ2-1; a weak D match, TRBD2 (6 bases). The germline V gene has CDR1 MNHNY and CDR2 SVGAGI (reference sequence). With 6 bases removed from V and 1 base from J, the gap between germline ends came to 13 bases. The length of the CDR3 is 15 residues. DNA for the CDR3: TGTGCCAGCAGCCTCTTAGCGGAATCCTACAATGAGCAGTTCTTC. As protein: CASSLLAESYNEQFF.

The chain couples TRBV29-1 to TRBJ2-1, with 10 bases fitting TRBD2. The CDR3 consists of 13 residues. In germline, CDR1 is SQVTM, CDR2 ANQGSEA. V was clipped by 2 bases and J by 10 bases; unmatched bases: 5. The CDR3 nucleotides read TGCAGCGTTGAATCGCTAGCGGGAGACGAGCAGTTCTTC. Its protein is CSVESLAGDEQFF.

This chain uses TRBV5-5 with TRBJ2-6, with 7 bases identical to TRBD2. The V segment lost 6 bases and the J segment 0 bases; nucleotides outside the gene matches: 15. From germline, CDR1 is SGHKS and CDR2 YYEKEE (reference sequence). The CDR3 covers 19 residues. In DNA form, the CDR3 reads TGTGCCAGCACCTCGAGGTCAGGACTAGAATACTCTGGGGCCAACGTCCTGACTTTC. Its protein is CASTSRSGLEYSGANVLTF.

This clone has more than one count but fewer than ten. The chain carries TRBV6-1 and TRBJ2-7; 14 bases agree with TRBD2. The germline CDR1 and CDR2 sequences are MNHNS and SASEGT. The ends lost 4 bases at V and 6 bases at J; junction bases unmatched: 5. The CDR3 runs to 15 residues. The CDR3 sequence: CASSVGLAGVGEQYF. As DNA, the CDR3 is TGTGCCAGCAGTGTGGGACTAGCGGGAGTAGGCGAGCAGTACTTC.

The chain carries TRBV10-3 and TRBJ2-3; a weak D match, TRBD1 (5 bases). Germline V gene data show CDR1 as ENHRY and CDR2 as SYGVKD. V dropped 6 bases and J dropped 4 bases, with 14 bases sitting between them. This CDR3 region has 14 residues. The CDR3 DNA reads TGTGCCATCAGCCCGGTGGGCAGGGCAGATACGCAGTATTTT. Its protein is CAISPVGRADTQYF.

The V call is TRBV27, the J call TRBJ1-4; unclear D gene. CDR3 length: 14 amino acids. Deletions cut 5 bases from V and 5 bases from J, with 12 bases between. The germline V gene has CDR1 MNHEY and CDR2 SMNVEV (reference sequence). CDR3 sequence reads: CASSLGVLNEKLFF. CDR3 nucleotide sequence: TGTGCCAGCAGTCTAGGAGTCTTGAATGAAAAACTGTTTTTT. Full variable domain (rest looked up from reference TRBV27 and TRBJ1-4): EAQVTQNPRYLITVTGKKLTVTCSQNMNHEYMSWYRQDPGLGLRQIYYSMNVEVTDKGDVPEGYKVSRKEKRNFPLILESPSPNQTSLYFCASSLGVLNEKLFFGSGTQLSVL.

V and J are TRBV13 and TRBJ2-5, with D maybe TRBD2 (5 bases). CDR1 and CDR2 (germline): PRHDT, FYEKMQ (reference sequence). Trimming left V 2 bases short and J 4 bases short, with 14 bases between. The CDR3 has 15 residues. CDR3 in DNA: TGTGCCAGCAGCTTACTGCGCCTCGGGGTAGAGACCCAGTACTTC. It is translated as CASSLLRLGVETQYF.

The chain couples TRBV4-1 to TRBJ2-1; 10 bases are shared with TRBD2. This CDR3 comprises 17 residues. Trimming cost V 4 bases and J 0 bases; bases outside gene matches: 6. Germline CDR1 reads MGHRA; CDR2 reads YSYEKL. The CDR3 coding sequence is TGCGCCAGCAGCCGGAATAGCGGGGGGAGCTCCTACAATGAGCAGTTCTTC. Its translation: CASSRNSGGSSYNEQFF.